Listed here are 27 T cell receptor beta chains from one sample, sequenced in a study of early T cells in non-severe SARS-CoV-2 infection. TCRdb called the 5' RACE reads again in MiXCR, with one record for every CDR3 protein. The table has approximately 60,000 distinct CDR3 sequences, 10% to 15% seen once; the top ten hold about 3%. The specimen was whole blood. The source is an adult who was a healthcare worker with PCR-confirmed SARS-CoV-2 infection or an uninfected control (not recorded which).

There are a few counts of this clonotype. V gene TRBV27 combines with J gene TRBJ2-2; TRBD2 agrees at 10 bases. Per the germline V gene, CDR1 is MNHEY and CDR2 is SMNVEV (reference sequence). J gave up 7 bases and V 3 bases, and 5 bases lay outside the gene matches. This CDR3 has 15 residues. The CDR3 protein is CASSFATSGFGELFF. The CDR3 DNA reads as TGTGCCAGCAGTTTCGCGACTAGCGGGTTCGGGGAGCTGTTTTTT.

The chain recombines TRBV29-1 with TRBJ2-1, with 14 bases fitting TRBD2. The germline V gene encodes CDR1 SQVTM and CDR2 ANQGSEA. The CDR3 is 13 residues long. The ends lost 7 bases at V and 8 bases at J; junction bases unmatched: 4. The CDR3 protein is CSAPGLAGDEQFF. The CDR3, as DNA: TGCAGCGCCCCGGGACTAGCGGGAGATGAGCAGTTCTTC.

This clonotype was counted many times. The CDR3 coding sequence is TGTGCCAGCAGTTTTTCACCCTATAATTCACCCCTCCACTTT. As protein: CASSFSPYNSPLHF. The genes are TRBV12-3 or TRBV12-4 and TRBJ1-6; D not certain. This CDR3 is built from 14 residues. Trimming pared 3 bases from V and 2 bases from J, leaving 5 bases between.

In its sample, this clonotype was seen many times. The chain has TRBV19 and TRBJ2-1; no clear D gene. Germline values: CDR1 LNHDA, CDR2 SQIVND (reference sequence). This CDR3 contains 15 residues. V was clipped by 1 base and J by 0 bases, with 7 bases between them. The CDR3 DNA reads as TGTGCCAGTAGTATAGCCCAGAGCTCCTACAATGAGCAGTTCTTC. Its translation is CASSIAQSSYNEQFF.

The chain links TRBV7-2 to TRBJ2-7; 10 nucleotides align to TRBD2. The CDR3 length is 15 residues. The V gene end was trimmed by 1 base and the J gene end by 4 bases; junction bases not matched to a gene: 4. Germline CDR1 and CDR2: SGHTA and FQGNSA. Here the CDR3 reads CASSLVASGGYEQYF. The DNA for the CDR3 is TGTGCCAGCAGCTTAGTAGCTAGCGGGGGATACGAGCAGTACTTC.

This clonotype was recorded a few times. This chain links TRBV6-5 with TRBJ2-3; D gene unclear. Germline CDR1 is MNHEY and CDR2 is SVGAGI. The V end lost 6 bases, the J end lost 0 bases, and 10 bases lay between the germline ends. The CDR3 has 14 residues. As DNA, the CDR3 is TGTGCCAGCAGGGGAAGCGCTAGCACAGATACGCAGTATTTT. It specifies CASRGSASTDTQYF.

The chain uses TRBV29-1 and TRBJ1-2; 8 positions agree with TRBD1. V lost 8 bases to trimming and J lost 2 bases; unmatched junction nucleotides: 4. The length of the CDR3 is 12 residues. Per the germline V gene, CDR1 is SQVTM and CDR2 is ANQGSEA. DNA for the CDR3: TGCAGCTCCCGGACAGGGAACTATGGCTACACCTTC. It specifies CSSRTGNYGYTF.

This clonotype was counted many times. The rearrangement joins TRBV29-1 to TRBJ2-3, with D unresolved. The V gene's germline CDR1 is SQVTM and CDR2 ANQGSEA. CDR3 length: 12 residues. The V and J ends lost 4 bases and 0 bases respectively, with 5 bases between them. The CDR3 DNA reads TGCAGCGTTGCTCCTAGCACAGATACGCAGTATTTT. Its protein product is CSVAPSTDTQYF.

The chain recombines TRBV28 with TRBJ2-6; D gene uncertain. The V end was cut by 6 bases, the J end by 3 bases, with 6 bases between. The CDR3 is 13 amino acids. Germline CDR1 is MDHEN and CDR2 is SYDVKM. Here the CDR3 DNA reads TGTGCCAGCAGCCCATATGGGGCCAACGTCCTGACTTTC. Translating it yields CASSPYGANVLTF.

This clonotype was detected only a few times. The chain has TRBV9 and TRBJ2-5; D remains ambiguous. The germline CDR1 and CDR2 sequences are SGDLS and YYNGEE. V lost 2 bases, J lost 9 bases, and 17 bases lay in between. CDR3 size: 14 residues. The CDR3 loop is CASSVVGIDSPQYF. Here the CDR3 DNA reads TGTGCCAGCAGCGTGGTCGGAATAGACTCTCCCCAGTACTTC.

The chain links TRBV5-1 to TRBJ1-3; tentatively, D is TRBD1 (6 bases). The CDR3 contains 15 residues. Trimming removed 5 bases at V and 0 bases at J, with 12 bases between. CDR1 and CDR2 (germline): SGHRS, YFSETQ. The CDR3 sequence is CASSIQGLSGNTIYF. CDR3 coding DNA: TGCGCCAGCAGTATTCAGGGGCTCTCTGGAAACACCATATATTTT.

Note on this clonotype: Just one base apart from a much larger clone, this may be a read error. The gene calls are TRBV7-2 and TRBJ1-2, with 7 positions matching TRBD1. Per germline, CDR1 SGHTA and CDR2 FQGNSA. The CDR3 is 12 residues long. CDR3 sequence reads: CVSSTNRGGYTF. Here the CDR3 DNA reads TGTGTCAGCAGCACAAACAGGGGTGGCTACACCTTC.

This sequence joins TRBV6-5 and TRBJ1-1, with 7 bases aligning to TRBD1. This CDR3 has 14 residues. Germline CDR1 and CDR2: MNHEY and SVGAGI. V lost 6 bases to trimming and J lost 5 bases; unmatched junction nucleotides: 9. In nucleotides, the CDR3 is TGTGCCAGCAGGCTAGGGGGCTGGGGAACTGAAGCTTTCTTT. It yields the protein CASRLGGWGTEAFF.

The table lists this clonotype with many counts. CDR3 nucleotide sequence: TGTGCCAGCAGCCCGCACGGAATCCAAGAGACCCAGTACTTC. Residues: CASSPHGIQETQYF. The V and J genes are TRBV3-1 and TRBJ2-5; D is uncertain. Germline CDR1 is LGHDT and CDR2 is YNNKEL (reference sequence). Trimming left V 4 bases short and J 1 base short, with 10 bases between. The CDR3 spans 14 residues.

This clonotype has at least ten counts. The chain links TRBV7-3 to TRBJ2-6; no clear D gene. With 8 bases removed from V and 2 bases from J, the gap between germline ends came to 7 bases. Germline V gene data show CDR1 as SGHTA and CDR2 as FQGTGA. The CDR3 covers 13 residues. The CDR3 sequence is CASGETGANVLTF. DNA for the CDR3: TGTGCCAGCGGAGAGACTGGGGCCAACGTCCTGACTTTC.

V gene TRBV14 combines with J gene TRBJ2-1; TRBD2 is a possible D gene (6 bases). This CDR3 comprises 15 residues. From germline, CDR1 is SGHDN and CDR2 FVKESK. V gave up 1 base and J gave up 6 bases, with 13 bases separating them. The CDR3 DNA reads as TGTGCCAGCAGCCAAGCGGTAACTAGCTTCAATGAGCAGTTCTTC. This codes for CASSQAVTSFNEQFF.

This chain links TRBV6-5 with TRBJ2-1; D possibly matches TRBD1 or TRBD2 (6 bases each). The CDR3 sequence is 14 residues long. V was trimmed by 2 bases and J by 11 bases, leaving 16 bases between them. The V gene's germline CDR1 is MNHEY and CDR2 SVGAGI. The CDR3 loop reads CASSYPGATGQQFF. Written as DNA, the CDR3 is TGTGCCAGCAGTTACCCGGGGGCGACGGGACAGCAGTTCTTC.

Details on this clonotype: A read error may be the cause here, since a much bigger clone is one base away. The J gene is TRBJ2-1, the V gene TRBV3-1; 8 nucleotides agree with TRBD2. Looked up from germline, CDR1 is LGHDT and CDR2 is YNNKEL (reference sequence). The length of the CDR3 is 16 residues. After removal of 2 bases from V and 5 bases from J, the junction contained 8 bases not matched to a gene. This chain's CDR3 is CASSQRSGSFHNEQFF. CDR3 bases: TGTGCCAGCAGCCAAAGAAGCGGGAGTTTTCACAATGAGCAGTTCTTC.

There are many counts of this clonotype. The chain joins TRBV7-9 to TRBJ2-7; TRBD1 aligns across 8 bases. CDR3 length: 14 residues. The V and J ends lost 5 bases and 3 bases, in that order; junction bases with no gene match: 6. Germline V lookup: CDR1 SEHNR, CDR2 FQNEAQ (reference sequence). CDR3 residues: CASSPKQGGYEQYF. The CDR3 DNA follows: TGTGCCAGCAGCCCCAAACAGGGGGGCTACGAGCAGTACTTC.

The table lists this clonotype with many counts. The V and J genes are TRBV5-1 and TRBJ1-2; 7 bases are a match to TRBD1. Germline assignment: CDR1 SGHRS and CDR2 YFSETQ. The CDR3 loop spans 15 amino acids. V shed 4 bases and J 0 bases; nucleotides not matched to a gene: 6. The CDR3 reads CASSPGTEANYGYTF. The DNA of the CDR3 is TGCGCCAGCAGCCCCGGGACAGAAGCTAACTATGGCTACACCTTC.

In this sample, this clonotype turned up a few times. V usage is TRBV24-1 and J usage is TRBJ2-3; D possibly corresponds to TRBD1 (5 bases). Trimming cost V 4 bases and J 2 bases, with 6 bases left between them. The CDR3 length is 13 residues. CDR1 KGHDR and CDR2 SFDVKD come from the germline V gene. For the CDR3, the DNA is TGTGCCACCAGTGAAGGGGCCACAGATACGCAGTATTTT. This encodes CATSEGATDTQYF.

At least ten counts were recorded for this clonotype. The chain combines TRBV29-1 with TRBJ2-1; 12 positions agree with TRBD2. Per the germline V gene, CDR1 is SQVTM and CDR2 is ANQGSEA. With V trimmed by 4 bases and J by 1 base, 5 bases remained unmatched. The CDR3 length is 16 residues. The CDR3 sequence: CSVGGLAGLSYNEQFF. The CDR3 DNA reads TGCAGCGTTGGGGGACTAGCGGGTCTTTCCTACAATGAGCAGTTCTTC.

The chain is built from TRBV20-1 and TRBJ2-1; 8 positions agree with TRBD2. Trimming at V came to 0 bases and at J to 4 bases, leaving 2 bases not matched to a gene. CDR1 is DFQATT and CDR2 is SNEGSKA in the germline V gene (reference sequence). The CDR3 totals 14 residues. The CDR3 region is CSARDLAGYNEQFF. Written as DNA, the CDR3 is TGCAGTGCTAGAGACCTAGCGGGTTACAATGAGCAGTTCTTC.

This clonotype was picked up many times. J is TRBJ2-1 and V is TRBV7-9, with TRBD2 matching over 11 bases. Germline lookup yields CDR1 SEHNR and CDR2 FQNEAQ (reference sequence). This CDR3 region has 16 residues. With 10 bases clipped from V and 0 bases from J, the junction kept 8 bases outside the gene matches. The CDR3 is CAIGTSGPSSYNEQFF. The DNA of the CDR3 is TGTGCCATCGGGACTAGCGGCCCTAGCTCCTACAATGAGCAGTTCTTC.

This clonotype occurred many times. This rearrangement joins TRBV9 to TRBJ1-1, with TRBD1 matching 7 bases. CDR1 is SGDLS, CDR2 YYNGEE, per germline. The V gene end was trimmed by 2 bases and the J gene end by 3 bases; junction bases not matched to a gene: 16. This CDR3 has 18 amino acids. The CDR3 DNA is TGTGCCAGCAGCGTCCACGGACAGGTCAACCCGAAGGACACTGAAGCTTTCTTT. It encodes CASSVHGQVNPKDTEAFF.

This clonotype has at least ten counts. The chain recombines TRBV6-5 with TRBJ1-1; D not resolved. CDR1 and CDR2 from the germline V gene are MNHEY and SVGAGI. The CDR3 is 16 residues long. Trimming cost V 0 bases and J 0 bases, with 11 bases left between them. The CDR3 spells CASSYSRLGVNTEAFF. The CDR3 DNA reads TGTGCCAGCAGTTACTCTCGCTTGGGCGTGAACACTGAAGCTTTCTTT.

This sequence joins TRBV10-1 and TRBJ2-7; TRBD1 agrees at 7 bases. Germline-derived CDR1 and CDR2 are WNHNN and SYGVQD (reference sequence). V was pared by 5 bases and J by 6 bases, with 1 base of the junction left unmatched. The CDR3 loop spans 11 amino acids. The CDR3 nucleotides are TGCGCCAGCAGTACAGGGGTCGAGCAGTACTTC. Translating it yields CASSTGVEQYF.